A selection of T cell receptor beta chains follows, all from one sample in a study of OX40 agonist ivuxolimab in advanced cancers. Sequenced by immunoSEQ multiplex PCR; TCRdb stores in-frame clones only, minus some. This table has 50,000 or so clones, approximately 90% appearing once. Material: CD4+ or CD8+ T cells sorted from blood, obtained in a trial of the OX40 agonist ivuxolimab. The receptors shown here come from an adult with an advanced solid tumor such as melanoma, head and neck, liver or kidney cancer. Each CDR3 is given with its conserved first and last residue. A D gene is named only where the DNA matches it firmly. Clone sizes are given selectively: once, few, many, or a class where the clone is expanded.

>.|TRBJ2-7|TRBD1|TRBV27
TGTGCCAGCAGTTTACGAGGGGGCAGCTCCTACGAGCAGTACTTC
CASSLRGGSSYEQYF
>.|TRBJ2-7|.|TRBV7-2
TGTGCCAGCAGTGTTACCTCCGGGTACGAGCAGTACTTC
CASSVTSGYEQYF
>.|TRBJ2-7|.|TRBV13
TGTGCCAGCAGCTTTTTCGAGGCAGTTGAAAGCTCCTACGAGCAGTACTTC
CASSFFEAVESSYEQYF
>.|TRBJ2-7|.|TRBV28
TGTGCCAGCACTATACGGGGCCTCGCGGGCTCCTACGAGCAGTACTTC
CASTIRGLAGSYEQYF
>.|TRBJ2-5|TRBD1|TRBV27
TGTGCCAGCAGTTGGGGACAGGGGGCGTCTGACCAGTACTTC
CASSWGQGASDQYF
>.|TRBJ2-7|TRBD2|TRBV9
TGTGCCAGCAGTGAGACGGGACTAGACCTTTACGAGCAGTACTTC
CASSETGLDLYEQYF
>once|TRBJ1-1|.|TRBV30
TGTGCCTGGGATGAAGGGACTTACACTGAAGCTTTCTTT
CAWDEGTYTEAFF
>.|TRBJ1-5|.|TRBV27
TGTGCCAGCAGTTTAGGGGCCCCGACAGGCCATCAGCCCCAGCATTTT
CASSLGAPTGHQPQHF
>.|TRBJ1-5|.|TRBV15
TGTGCCACCAGCCTGGCCACTGGAGCTCAGCCCCAGCATTTT
CATSLATGAQPQHF
>few|TRBJ1-2|TRBD1|TRBV15
TGTGCCACCAGCCCGGAGGAGACAGGGTGGTATGGCTACACCTTC
CATSPEETGWYGYTF
>.|TRBJ1-1|TRBD1|TRBV5-4
TGTGCCAGCAGCTTTCGGGCAGGGGGCATGGAAGCTTTCTTT
CASSFRAGGMEAFF
>.|TRBJ2-1|.|TRBV7-9
TGTGCCAGCAGCTTAGGCCTTAACAATGAGCAGTTCTTC
CASSLGLNNEQFF
>.|TRBJ2-6|.|TRBV5-4
TGTGCCAGCAGCTTTTACTTTCTTCCGGGCTCTGGGGCCAACGTCCTGACTTTC
CASSFYFLPGSGANVLTF
>.|TRBJ2-5|TRBD2|TRBV7-6
TGTGCCAGCAGCCTTCCGGGCGGGGGGGGAGAGACCCAGTACTTC
CASSLPGGGGETQYF
>.|TRBJ2-6|.|TRBV7-3
TGTGCCAGCAGCGACTCTGGGGCCAACGTCCTGACTTTC
CASSDSGANVLTF
>.|TRBJ2-1|.|TRBV7-7
TGTGCTAGCAGCTTGGACTCCTACAATGAGCAGTTCTTC
CASSLDSYNEQFF
>.|TRBJ1-6|.|TRBV7-8
TGTGCCAGCAGCCCCCTGACCGCAAGCTCCTATAATTCACCCCTCCACTTT
CASSPLTASSYNSPLHF
>.|TRBJ1-1|.|TRBV7-9
TGTGCCAGCAGCTTAGTGGCTAGGGGGAACACTAAAGCTTTCTTT
CASSLVARGNTKAFF
>.|TRBJ2-3|.|TRBV12-5
TGTGCTAGTGGTATTTATTCAGATACGCAGTATTTT
CASGIYSDTQYF
>.|TRBJ2-7|.|TRBV19
TGTGCCAGTAGTATAGGCCAGCCCTCCTACGAGCAGTACTTC
CASSIGQPSYEQYF
>.|TRBJ2-7|TRBD2|TRBV10-2
TGCGCCAGCAGAGACGCTAGCGGGAGCTACGAGCAGTACTTC
CASRDASGSYEQYF
>.|TRBJ2-1|.|TRBV6-6
TGTGCCAGCATCTACGAGTTGGGGTACTACAATGAGCAGTTCTTC
CASIYELGYYNEQFF
>.|TRBJ1-4|.|TRBV6-6
TGTGCCAGCAGCCCGTTTGGTGAAAAACTGTTTTTT
CASSPFGEKLFF
>.|TRBJ2-7|TRBD1|TRBV6-6
TGTGCCAGCAGTCTGGGGGACAGGTACGAGCAGTACTTC
CASSLGDRYEQYF
>.|TRBJ2-7|.|TRBV19
TGTGCCAGTAGTATGGCAGGGAACTACGAGCAGTACTTC
CASSMAGNYEQYF
>.|TRBJ2-5|TRBD2|TRBV4-2
TGTGCCAGCAGCCAAGATGCCCTACTAGCGGGGGAGGTGGAGACCCAGTACTTC
CASSQDALLAGEVETQYF
>.|TRBJ2-7|.|TRBV19
TGTGCCAGTAGTATTGGGCCTGTTTATAACGAGCAGTACTTC
CASSIGPVYNEQYF
>.|TRBJ1-2|.|TRBV9
TGTGCCAGCAGCGCAGGGGAGGAAGGCTACACCTTC
CASSAGEEGYTF